A single sample gave rise to the 23 T cell receptor beta chains below, sequenced in a study of beta chain features in type 1 diabetes. The entirety of the isolated RNA underwent reverse transcription, so expressed TCRB transcripts were sequenced. Clones were read by immunoSEQ multiplex PCR, and TCRdb kept only the in-frame ones, dropping some. Of 150,000 to 200,000 clones listed, roughly 10% are singletons. Study-level results: For Type 1 diabetes patients, all four CD4+ subsets carried TCRB CDR3s that were moderately but significantly shorter.

Antigens for these TCRs are unknown. The sequencing sample was made of central memory CD4+ T cells from blood. The origin of the receptors is a woman aged 25 to 39 with type 1 diabetes.

This clone occurred a few times. J is TRBJ2-3 and V is TRBV11-2; D is possibly TRBD1 (5 bases). V shed 1 base and J shed 3 bases, with 8 bases lying between them. The CDR3 is made up of 14 amino acids. Germline CDR1 is SGHAT and CDR2 is FQNNGV. The DNA of the CDR3 is TGTGCCAGCAGCTTAGGCAGGGAAACAGATACGCAGTATTTT. Translation gives CASSLGRETDTQYF.

The chain links TRBV18 to TRBJ2-1; maybe TRBD1 (5 bases). CDR1 is KGHSH and CDR2 is LQKENI in the germline V gene. This CDR3 spans 14 amino acids. The V end lost 5 bases, the J end lost 5 bases, and 13 bases lay between the germline ends. The CDR3 coding sequence is TGTGCCAGCTCAGCCTTGACAGAAAACAATGAGCAGTTCTTC. Protein sequence: CASSALTENNEQFF.

This clone was observed a handful of times. The V call is TRBV29-1, the J call TRBJ2-7, with 9 bases identical to TRBD1. Germline CDR1 SQVTM, CDR2 ANQGSEA. The ends lost 7 bases at V and 6 bases at J; junction bases unmatched: 10. There are 13 residues in the CDR3. The DNA for the CDR3 is TGCAGCGCAGAGAAGACAGGGGGGACCGAGCAGTACTTC. Its translation is CSAEKTGGTEQYF.

This clone was detected a few times. CDR3 loop: CASSARQGRYGYTF. CDR3 sequence (DNA): TGTGCCAGTAGTGCCCGACAGGGCAGGTATGGCTACACCTTC. The chain carries TRBV19 and TRBJ1-2; TRBD1 matches at 7 bases. The CDR3 covers 14 residues. With 5 bases clipped from V and 5 bases from J, the junction kept 8 bases outside the gene matches. The germline gives CDR1 LNHDA, CDR2 SQIVND (reference sequence).

This chain connects TRBV9 to TRBJ2-5; unclear D gene. V lost 0 bases and J 2 bases, leaving 8 bases between the germline ends. The CDR3 extends over 14 amino acids. Germline CDR1 reads SGDLS; CDR2 reads YYNGEE. CDR3 sequence: CASSVVAGQETQYF. DNA for the CDR3: TGTGCCAGCAGCGTAGTGGCAGGTCAAGAGACCCAGTACTTC.

This clone was seen a handful of times. V is TRBV18 and J is TRBJ1-1; maybe TRBD1 (6 bases). Germline V gene data show CDR1 as KGHSH and CDR2 as LQKENI. The V end lost 5 bases, the J end lost 4 bases, and 20 bases lay between the germline ends. This CDR3 spans 16 amino acids. CDR3 residues: CASSSLSIGGLTEAFF. As DNA, the CDR3 is TGTGCCAGCTCATCACTCTCCATAGGGGGTCTCACTGAAGCTTTCTTT.

This rearrangement joins TRBV15 to TRBJ2-3; 9 bases are shared with TRBD1. J gave up 3 bases and V 4 bases, and 5 bases lay outside the gene matches. Germline V gives CDR1 LNHNV, CDR2 YYDKDF (reference sequence). This CDR3 comprises 15 residues. Here the CDR3 reads CATSTNRGRTDTQYF. DNA for the CDR3: TGTGCCACCAGCACCAACAGGGGGCGGACAGATACGCAGTATTTT.

This clone was seen only a few times. The rearrangement uses TRBV4-1 and TRBJ2-7; 7 bases are shared with TRBD1. There are 14 residues in the CDR3. The germline gives CDR1 MGHRA, CDR2 YSYEKL. V shed 4 bases and J 5 bases; nucleotides not matched to a gene: 8. CDR3 in DNA: TGCGCCAGCAGCCGATCCGACAGGGACCACGAGCAGTACTTC. This codes for CASSRSDRDHEQYF.

The table lists this clone with a few counts. V gene TRBV7-9 combines with J gene TRBJ2-1; 8 bases are shared with TRBD2. V was pared by 4 bases and J by 7 bases, with 3 bases of the junction left unmatched. CDR3 length: 13 amino acids. From germline, CDR1 is SEHNR and CDR2 FQNEAQ (reference sequence). The CDR3: CASSSTSANEQFF. In DNA, the CDR3 is TGTGCCAGCAGCTCGACTAGCGCAAATGAGCAGTTCTTC.

V gene TRBV11-3 combines with J gene TRBJ2-3; D gene unclear. The V end lost 1 base, the J end lost 10 bases, and 12 bases lay between the germline ends. The CDR3 length is 13 residues. Per germline, CDR1 SGHNT and CDR2 YENEEA. The CDR3 DNA is TGTGCCAGCAGCTTAGCAGGCAGAAAAGCGCAGTATTTT. Encoded protein: CASSLAGRKAQYF.

The chain has TRBV2 and TRBJ2-5; 9 nucleotides agree with TRBD2. Trimming at V came to 6 bases and at J to 2 bases, leaving 7 bases not matched to a gene. The CDR3 covers 15 residues. CDR1 and CDR2 from the germline V gene are SNHLY and FYNNEI. In DNA, the CDR3 is TGTGCCAGCAGACTGACTAGCGGATCTCAAGAGACCCAGTACTTC. It codes for CASRLTSGSQETQYF.

The sample holds a few counts of this clone. This sequence joins TRBV7-9 and TRBJ2-2; TRBD2 agrees at 9 bases. With 4 bases clipped from V and 3 bases from J, the junction kept 6 bases outside the gene matches. The CDR3 length is 16 residues. Germline V lookup: CDR1 SEHNR, CDR2 FQNEAQ (reference sequence). CDR3 in amino acids: CASSWSSGRYTGELFF. CDR3 sequence (DNA): TGTGCCAGCAGCTGGTCCAGCGGGAGGTACACCGGGGAGCTGTTTTTT.

There are a few counts of this clone. The rearrangement uses TRBV18 and TRBJ2-2; D may be TRBD1 (5 bases). This CDR3 contains 14 residues. Trimming took off 4 bases at V and 7 bases at J, with 13 bases between the two ends. Germline V gene sequence: CDR1 KGHSH, CDR2 LQKENI. CDR3 sequence (DNA): TGTGCCAGCTCACAGAACAGGAAAGACGGGGAGCTGTTTTTT. Protein: CASSQNRKDGELFF.

This clone was counted a few times. The gene calls are TRBV4-2 and TRBJ2-2; 8 bases line up with TRBD2. The CDR3 runs to 15 residues. CDR1 LGHNA and CDR2 YNFKEQ come from the germline V gene. Losses at the gene ends were 3 bases for V and 5 bases for J; bases not matched to a gene: 5. As DNA, the CDR3 is TGTGCCAGCAGCCAGAACGGGGGGGGAACCGGGGAGCTGTTTTTT. Amino acids: CASSQNGGGTGELFF.

As to this clone: Other nucleotide sequences from this sample produce the same CDR3. V is TRBV9 and J is TRBJ1-2; no reliable D call. Per germline, CDR1 SGDLS and CDR2 YYNGEE. The CDR3 spans 14 residues. V was shortened by 0 bases and J by 0 bases, with 6 bases between the two germline ends. DNA for the CDR3: TGTGCCAGCAGCGTAGGAGGGACTAACTATGGCTACACCTTC. The encoded protein is CASSVGGTNYGYTF.

This clone was found a few times. This chain joins TRBV7-9 and TRBJ2-7; TRBD2 is a possible D gene (5 bases). Trimming shortened V by 5 bases and J by 1 base, and 18 bases separated the two germline ends. In germline, CDR1 is SEHNR, CDR2 FQNEAQ (reference sequence). CDR3 length equals 16 residues. The CDR3 nucleotides read TGTGCCAGCAGCGATCGAAGAGCGGTACCATCCTACGAGCAGTACTTC. It yields the protein CASSDRRAVPSYEQYF.

The chain employs TRBV11-3 and TRBJ2-1; no clear D gene. V was clipped by 5 bases and J by 8 bases, with 7 bases between them. CDR1 and CDR2 from the germline V gene are SGHNT and YENEEA. The CDR3 contains 11 residues. CDR3 sequence (DNA): TGTGCCAGCAGCCTTATCCATGAGCAGTTCTTC. Residues: CASSLIHEQFF. Full variable domain (outside the CDR3, taken from reference TRBV11-3 and TRBJ2-1): EAGVVQSPRYKIIEKKQPVAFWCNPISGHNTLYWYLQNLGQGPELLIRYENEEAVDDSQLPKDRFSAERLKGVDSTLKIQPAELGDSAVYLCASSLIHEQFFGPGTRLTVL.

This clone has only a few counts. CDR3 loop: CASSLASSYEQYF. The CDR3 bases are TGTGCCAGCAGCTTAGCCAGCTCCTACGAGCAGTACTTC. This chain joins TRBV7-9 and TRBJ2-7; D remains ambiguous. The length of the CDR3 is 13 residues. V lost 0 bases and J 0 bases, leaving 3 bases between the germline ends. Per germline, CDR1 SEHNR and CDR2 FQNEAQ (reference sequence).

This clone was counted many times. The V gene is TRBV4-1, the J gene TRBJ2-3; D possibly corresponds to TRBD1 (6 bases). Germline assignment: CDR1 MGHRA and CDR2 YSYEKL. CDR3 length: 15 amino acids. The ends were cut back, 2 bases at V and 7 bases at J, with 16 bases in the middle. The CDR3 nucleotides read TGCGCCAGCAGCCAACTCGGATCAGGACAGAATACGCAGTATTTT. This codes for CASSQLGSGQNTQYF.

This clone has a handful of counts. This chain links TRBV21-1 with TRBJ1-1; the table's D call, TRBD1, has no DNA check behind it. TRBV21-1 is labeled a pseudogene. CDR3 length: 14 residues. The CDR3 coding sequence is TGTGCCAGCAGCAGGGGTGGGGCTAATACTGAAGCTTTCTTT. The encoded protein is CASSRGGANTEAFF.

The chain's CDR3 is CASLRVYQETQYF. The CDR3 DNA follows: TGTGCCAGTCTCAGGGTGTACCAAGAGACCCAGTACTTC. V is TRBV6-1 and J is TRBJ2-5, with TRBD1 as a possible D gene (5 bases). Trimming cost V 9 bases and J 0 bases, with 11 bases left between them. The CDR3 runs to 13 residues. Per germline, CDR1 MNHNS and CDR2 SASEGT.

This clone was counted a few times. The chain carries TRBV30 and TRBJ1-4, with TRBD1 matching 9 bases. The germline V gene has CDR1 GTSNPN and CDR2 SVGIG (reference sequence). The CDR3 has 14 amino acids. V dropped 1 base and J dropped 8; count of bases not matched to a gene: 5. The CDR3 spells CAWSGTGVDEKLFF. As DNA, the CDR3 is TGTGCCTGGAGTGGGACAGGGGTGGACGAAAAACTGTTTTTT.

The chain employs TRBV7-2 and TRBJ2-7; 7 bases are a match to TRBD1. Germline values: CDR1 SGHTA, CDR2 FQGNSA. The junction had 5 bases not matched to a gene; V was cut back by 0 bases and J by 6 bases. The CDR3 length is 14 residues. CDR3 in DNA: TGTGCCAGCAGCTTAGCCGGGACAGAAACCGAGCAGTACTTC. Its translation: CASSLAGTETEQYF.